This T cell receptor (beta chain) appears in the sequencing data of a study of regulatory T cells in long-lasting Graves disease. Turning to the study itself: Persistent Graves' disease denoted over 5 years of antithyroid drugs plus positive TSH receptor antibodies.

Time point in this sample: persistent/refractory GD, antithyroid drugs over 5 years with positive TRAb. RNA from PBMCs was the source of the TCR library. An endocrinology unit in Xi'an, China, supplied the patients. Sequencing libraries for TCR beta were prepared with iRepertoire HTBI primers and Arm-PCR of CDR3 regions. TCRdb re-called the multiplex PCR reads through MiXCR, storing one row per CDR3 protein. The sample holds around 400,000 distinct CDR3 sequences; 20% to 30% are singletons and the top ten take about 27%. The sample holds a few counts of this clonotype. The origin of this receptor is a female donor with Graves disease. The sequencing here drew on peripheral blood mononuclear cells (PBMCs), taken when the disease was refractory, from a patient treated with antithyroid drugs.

Here the CDR3 DNA reads TGTGCCAGCACCGAGGACGGTTCCAAAAACATTCAGTACTTC. Its protein is CASTEDGSKNIQYF. The chain carries TRBV6-1 and TRBJ2-4, with unresolved D. The V gene's germline CDR1 is MNHNS and CDR2 SASEGT. Trimming took 7 bases from V and 2 from J, leaving 12 bases between them. The CDR3 extends over 14 amino acids.